This T cell receptor beta chain was documented in a study of T cell responses to AZD1222 COVID-19 vaccine. Turning to this clone: The target antigen is unknown.

CDR1 LNHNV and CDR2 YYDKDF come from the germline V gene (reference sequence). Between the trimmed V and J ends, which lost 0 bases and 1 base, there was a span of 4 bases. This CDR3 is built from 14 residues. Produced via immunoSEQ multiplex PCR; TCRdb's table is partial and in-frame only. This table holds 60,000 to 75,000 clones, 85% to 90% found once. General study points: Among the donors, most were white British and more were female, and clonal diversity was possibly underestimated.

Specimen: peripheral blood, collected on day 0 of AZD1222 vaccination. This TCR was sampled from an adult in good health. The chain combines TRBV15 with TRBJ1-3; D not resolved. Here the CDR3 reads CATSRDGSGNTIYF. In nucleotides, the CDR3 is TGTGCCACCAGCAGAGATGGGTCTGGAAACACCATATATTTT.